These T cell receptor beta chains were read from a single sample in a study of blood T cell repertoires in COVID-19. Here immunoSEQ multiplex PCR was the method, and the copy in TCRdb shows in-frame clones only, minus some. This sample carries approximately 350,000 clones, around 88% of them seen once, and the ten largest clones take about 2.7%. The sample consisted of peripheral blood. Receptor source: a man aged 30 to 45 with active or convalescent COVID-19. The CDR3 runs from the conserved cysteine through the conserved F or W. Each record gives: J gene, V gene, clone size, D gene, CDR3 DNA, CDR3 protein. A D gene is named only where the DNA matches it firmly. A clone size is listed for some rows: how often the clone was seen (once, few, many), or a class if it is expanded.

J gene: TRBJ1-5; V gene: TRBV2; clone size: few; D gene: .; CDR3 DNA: TGTGCCAGCAGTTGGACAGATTATAGCAATCAGCCCCAGCATTTT; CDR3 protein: CASSWTDYSNQPQHF
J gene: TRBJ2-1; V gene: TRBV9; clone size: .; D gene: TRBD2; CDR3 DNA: TGTGCCAGCAGCGTAGGCGCGGGAGCCTACAATGAGCAGTTCTTC; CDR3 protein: CASSVGAGAYNEQFF
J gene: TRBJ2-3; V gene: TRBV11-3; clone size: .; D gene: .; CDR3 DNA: TGTGCCAGCAGCCTGCGCGATACGCAGTATTTT; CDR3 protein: CASSLRDTQYF
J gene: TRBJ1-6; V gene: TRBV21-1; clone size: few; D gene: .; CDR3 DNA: TGTGCCAGCAGGGAGGACAGGGGGAACGTTAATTCACCCCTCCACTTT; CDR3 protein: CASREDRGNVNSPLHF
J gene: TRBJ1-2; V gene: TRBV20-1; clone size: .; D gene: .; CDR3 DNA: TGCAGTGCTTTCCAGGGTTATGGCTACACCTTC; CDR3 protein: CSAFQGYGYTF
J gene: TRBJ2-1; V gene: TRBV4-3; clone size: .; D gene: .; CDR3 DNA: TGCGCCAGCAGCCCAGTACCAGGACGGGGTGAGCAGTTCTTC; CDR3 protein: CASSPVPGRGEQFF
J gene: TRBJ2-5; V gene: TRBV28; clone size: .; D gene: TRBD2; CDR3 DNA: TGTGCCAGCAGTTCTAGCGGGGGCGGGGAGACCCAGTACTTC; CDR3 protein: CASSSSGGGETQYF
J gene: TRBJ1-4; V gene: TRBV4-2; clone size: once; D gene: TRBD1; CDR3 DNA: TGTGCCAGCAGCCAAGATACCGGACAGGGTGGAGATGAAAAACTGTTTTTT; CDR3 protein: CASSQDTGQGGDEKLFF
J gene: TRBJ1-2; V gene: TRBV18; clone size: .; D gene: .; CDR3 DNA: TGTGCCAGCTCACCGTCCGAGACAGTCTATGGCTACACCTTC; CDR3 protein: CASSPSETVYGYTF
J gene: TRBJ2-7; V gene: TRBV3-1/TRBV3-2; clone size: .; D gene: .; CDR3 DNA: TGTGCCACCGGGACTGGAGCGGTCGAGCAGTACTTC; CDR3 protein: CATGTGAVEQYF
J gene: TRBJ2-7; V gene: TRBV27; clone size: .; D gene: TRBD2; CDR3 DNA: TGTGCCAGCAGTTTGACTAGCGGCTACTACGAGCAGTACTTC; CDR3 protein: CASSLTSGYYEQYF
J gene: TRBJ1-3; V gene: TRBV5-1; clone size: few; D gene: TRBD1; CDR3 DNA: TGCGCCAGCAGCCTAAGCGGGACAGGGGCTGGAAACACCATATATTTT; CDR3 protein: CASSLSGTGAGNTIYF
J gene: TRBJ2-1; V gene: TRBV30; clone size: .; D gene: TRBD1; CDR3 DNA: TGTGCCTGGAGTGTCCCGGGGACAGCGCGCAATGAGCAGTTCTTC; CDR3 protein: CAWSVPGTARNEQFF
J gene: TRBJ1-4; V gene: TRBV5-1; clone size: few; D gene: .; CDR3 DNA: TGCGCCAGCAGCTTCGGGTTGGTTGGTGAAAAACTGTTTTTT; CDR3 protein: CASSFGLVGEKLFF
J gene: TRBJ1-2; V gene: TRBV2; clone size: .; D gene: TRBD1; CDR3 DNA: TGTGCCAGCAGTTTCAGGGACAGGGGGTCTGGCTACACCTTC; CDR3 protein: CASSFRDRGSGYTF
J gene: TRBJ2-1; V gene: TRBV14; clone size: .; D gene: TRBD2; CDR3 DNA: TGTGCCAGCAGCCAACCGGGGGGGCCCAGGTCCTACAATGAGCAGTTCTTC; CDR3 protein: CASSQPGGPRSYNEQFF
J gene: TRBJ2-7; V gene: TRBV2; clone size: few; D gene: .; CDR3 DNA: TGTGCCAGCAGTGAAGTATTACAGGGATCCTACGAGCAGTACTTC; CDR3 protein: CASSEVLQGSYEQYF
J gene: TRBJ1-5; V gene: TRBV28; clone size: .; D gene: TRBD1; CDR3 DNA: TGTGCCAGCAGTTCCTCTTCCGGGGACAGGGGGCCTCCAAAGCATTTT; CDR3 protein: CASSSSSGDRGPPKHF
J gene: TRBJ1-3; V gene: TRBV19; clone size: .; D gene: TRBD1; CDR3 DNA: TGTGCCAGTAGTGCACAACAGGGGTCTAGAGGAAACACCATATATTTT; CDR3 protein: CASSAQQGSRGNTIYF
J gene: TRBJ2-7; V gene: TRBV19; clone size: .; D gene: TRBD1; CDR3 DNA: TGTGCCAGTAGTATCCCGGACAGGGGGTCCTACGAGCAGTACTTC; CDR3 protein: CASSIPDRGSYEQYF
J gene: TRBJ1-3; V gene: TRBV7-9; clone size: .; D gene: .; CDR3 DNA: TGTGCCAGCAGCTCCACAGGGCCCCTCTCTGGAAACACCATATATTTT; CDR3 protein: CASSSTGPLSGNTIYF
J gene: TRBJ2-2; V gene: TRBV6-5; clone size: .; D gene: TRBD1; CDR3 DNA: TGTGCCAGCAGAGCGACAGGGACCGGGGAGCTGTTTTTT; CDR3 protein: CASRATGTGELFF
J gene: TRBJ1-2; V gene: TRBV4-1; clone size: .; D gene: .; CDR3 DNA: TGCGCCAGCAGCCAACCCAACCTAGGAGGGGCCGGCTACACCTTC; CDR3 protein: CASSQPNLGGAGYTF
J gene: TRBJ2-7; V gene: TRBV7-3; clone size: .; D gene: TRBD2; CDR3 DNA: TGTGCCAGCAGCCTAGCAGCGGGATCAAACTACGAGCAGTACTTC; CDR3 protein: CASSLAAGSNYEQYF
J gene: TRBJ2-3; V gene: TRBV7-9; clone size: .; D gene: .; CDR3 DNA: TGTGCCAGCAGCGAGATGGCGGGAGATACGCAGTATTTT; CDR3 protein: CASSEMAGDTQYF
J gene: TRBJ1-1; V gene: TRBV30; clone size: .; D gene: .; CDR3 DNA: TGTGCCTGCGGGAGGAACACTGAAGCTTTCTTT; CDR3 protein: CACGRNTEAFF
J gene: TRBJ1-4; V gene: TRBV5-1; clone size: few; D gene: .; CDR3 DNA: TGCGCCAGCAGCCCACGGACCCCGGAGGGGGAAAAACTGTTTTTT; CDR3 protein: CASSPRTPEGEKLFF
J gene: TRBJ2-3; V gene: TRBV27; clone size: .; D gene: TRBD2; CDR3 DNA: TGTGCCAGCGCCCCCCTAGCGGGTTTCACAGATACGCAGTATTTT; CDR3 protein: CASAPLAGFTDTQYF
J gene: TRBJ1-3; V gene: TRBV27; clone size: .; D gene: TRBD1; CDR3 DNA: TGTGCCAGCAGTTTAAAGGAGGGAAGACAGGGGACGTTTTCTGGAAACACCATATATTTT; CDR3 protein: CASSLKEGRQGTFSGNTIYF
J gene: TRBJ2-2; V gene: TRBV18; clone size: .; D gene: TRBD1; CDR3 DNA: TGTGCCAGCTCACCACAACAGGGGGCACTCCTTACGAACACCGGGGAGCTGTTTTTT; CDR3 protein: CASSPQQGALLTNTGELFF
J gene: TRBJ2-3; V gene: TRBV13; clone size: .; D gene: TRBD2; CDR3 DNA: TGTGCCAGCAGCTTATTGACTAGCGGGGGTTTCACAGATACGCAGTATTTT; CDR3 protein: CASSLLTSGGFTDTQYF
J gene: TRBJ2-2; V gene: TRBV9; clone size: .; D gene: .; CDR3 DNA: TGTGCCAGCAGCGTAGACGATGGTGGCTCAAACACCGGGGAGCTGTTTTTT; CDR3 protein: CASSVDDGGSNTGELFF
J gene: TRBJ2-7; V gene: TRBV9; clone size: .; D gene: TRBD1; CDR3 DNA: TGTGCCAGCAGCGTGGGATCCGGGACAGCGGTTTACGAGCAGTACTTC; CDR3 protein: CASSVGSGTAVYEQYF
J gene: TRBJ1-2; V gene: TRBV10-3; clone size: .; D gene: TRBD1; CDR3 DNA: TGTGCCATCAGCAAAGACAGGGGGCAGGGCTATGGCTACACCTTC; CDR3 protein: CAISKDRGQGYGYTF
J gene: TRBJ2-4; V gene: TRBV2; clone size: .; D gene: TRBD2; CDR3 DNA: TGTGCCAGCAGTGCATTAAGCGGGAGCGTATCGGACATTCAGTACTTC; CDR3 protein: CASSALSGSVSDIQYF
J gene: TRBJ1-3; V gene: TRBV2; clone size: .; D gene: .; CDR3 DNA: TGTGCCAGCAGTGCCCAGGCTGGAAACACCATATATTTT; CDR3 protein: CASSAQAGNTIYF
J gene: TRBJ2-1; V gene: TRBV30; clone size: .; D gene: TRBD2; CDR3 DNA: TGTGCCTGGGGGGGGACTAGCGGCAGCAATGAGCAGTTCTTC; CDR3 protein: CAWGGTSGSNEQFF